The 9 T cell receptor beta chains presented below share a single source sample, sequenced in a study of OX40 agonist ivuxolimab in advanced cancers. Clones were sequenced by immunoSEQ multiplex PCR, and TCRdb holds only the in-frame ones, with some missing. This sample has roughly 80,000 clones, with around nine tenths found just once. The sample in question was CD4+ or CD8+ T cells sorted from blood, obtained in a trial of the OX40 agonist ivuxolimab. The receptors were sampled from an adult with an advanced solid tumor such as melanoma, head and neck, liver or kidney cancer.

The chain is built from TRBV2 and TRBJ1-3; D unresolved. The V gene lost 3 bases and the J gene lost 4 bases, with 7 bases spanning the gap. This CDR3 comprises 13 residues. Germline V lookup: CDR1 SNHLY, CDR2 FYNNEI. This CDR3 is CASSDMRGNTIYF. CDR3 nucleotides: TGTGCCAGCAGTGATATGAGGGGAAACACCATATATTTT.

This chain uses TRBV11-3 with TRBJ1-1, with D tentatively TRBD1 (5 bases). This CDR3 region has 13 residues. Germline V CDR1 and CDR2: SGHNT, YENEEA. Trimming pared 6 bases from V and 1 base from J, leaving 9 bases between. The CDR3 is CASSSRGNTEAFF. The CDR3 bases are TGTGCCAGCAGTAGTAGGGGGAACACTGAAGCTTTCTTT.

The chain links TRBV7-8 to TRBJ2-2; D is uncertain. Germline CDR1 and CDR2: SGHVS and FQNEAQ. Trimming pared 2 bases from V and 1 base from J, leaving 8 bases between. CDR3 length: 15 amino acids. CDR3 nucleotides: TGTGCCAGCAGCTTAAAGGTTAAGAACACCGGGGAGCTGTTTTTT. Its translation is CASSLKVKNTGELFF.

The chain joins TRBV27 to TRBJ2-1; D is ambiguous. V lost 4 bases and J lost 4, with 11 bases in between. Germline values: CDR1 MNHEY, CDR2 SMNVEV (reference sequence). This CDR3 contains 14 residues. The CDR3 protein is CASSSNTIYNEQFF. The CDR3 DNA follows: TGTGCCAGCAGTTCCAATACGATTTACAATGAGCAGTTCTTC.

V usage is TRBV5-4 and J usage is TRBJ1-6, with D tentatively TRBD1 (5 bases). Germline CDR1 reads SGHNT; CDR2 reads YYREEE (reference sequence). This CDR3 is 14 amino acids long. V was pared by 0 bases and J by 14 bases, with 15 bases between. For the CDR3, the DNA is TGTGCCAGCAGCTTGGGGGACCCCGGGTTTGCCCTCCACTTT. Translating gives CASSLGDPGFALHF.

This sequence joins TRBV7-9 and TRBJ1-2; D ambiguous. The V gene lost 5 bases and the J gene lost 14 bases, with 6 bases spanning the gap. The germline V gene encodes CDR1 SEHNR and CDR2 FQNEAQ (reference sequence). The CDR3 is 8 amino acids. Here the CDR3 DNA reads TGTGCCAGCAGCCCGACGACCTTC. It codes for CASSPTTF.

The gene calls are TRBV18 and TRBJ2-5; weak D call: TRBD2 (5 bases). The CDR3 length is 13 residues. CDR1 and CDR2 (germline): KGHSH, LQKENI. V shed 3 bases and J shed 4 bases, with 9 bases lying between them. CDR3 in DNA: TGTGCCAGCTCACCCCGAAGCGGAGAGACCCAGTACTTC. It translates to CASSPRSGETQYF.

The chain recombines TRBV30 with TRBJ1-2, with TRBD1 matching over 10 bases. CDR1 GTSNPN and CDR2 SVGIG come from the germline V gene (reference sequence). V gave up 3 bases and J gave up 5 bases; unmatched junction bases: 6. The CDR3 is made up of 14 amino acids. The DNA of the CDR3 is TGTGCCTGGAGCCGACAGGGGGCCGGTTATGGCTACACCTTC. It translates to CAWSRQGAGYGYTF.

V gene TRBV5-5 combines with J gene TRBJ1-4; the D gene is possibly TRBD1 (6 bases). Trimming shortened V by 4 bases and J by 8 bases, and 18 bases separated the two germline ends. There are 15 residues in the CDR3. The V gene's germline CDR1 is SGHKS and CDR2 YYEKEE (reference sequence). The CDR3, as DNA: TGTGCCAGCAGCGCGAGGGCAGGGGTTGGAGAAAAACTGTTTTTT. The encoded protein is CASSARAGVGEKLFF. The variable domain in full, completed from reference TRBV5-5 and TRBJ1-4, reads DAGVTQSPTHLIKTRGQQVTLRCSPISGHKSVSWYQQVLGQGPQFIFQYYEKEERGRGNFPDRFSARQFPNYSSELNVNALLLGDSALYLCASSARAGVGEKLFFGSGTQLSVL.